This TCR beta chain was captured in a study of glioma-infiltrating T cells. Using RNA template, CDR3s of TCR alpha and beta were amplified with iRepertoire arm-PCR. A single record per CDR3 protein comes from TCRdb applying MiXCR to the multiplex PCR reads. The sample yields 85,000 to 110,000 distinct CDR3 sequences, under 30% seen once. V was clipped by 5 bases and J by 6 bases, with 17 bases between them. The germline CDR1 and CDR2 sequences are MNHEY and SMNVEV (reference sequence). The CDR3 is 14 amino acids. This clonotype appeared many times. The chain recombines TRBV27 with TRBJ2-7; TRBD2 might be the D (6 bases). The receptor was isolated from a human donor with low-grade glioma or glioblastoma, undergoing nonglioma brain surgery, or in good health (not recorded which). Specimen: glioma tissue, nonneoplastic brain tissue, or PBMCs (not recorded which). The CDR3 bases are TGTGCCAGCAGTCGTACTGGGGGGACCCGCGAGCAGTACTTC. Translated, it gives CASSRTGGTREQYF.